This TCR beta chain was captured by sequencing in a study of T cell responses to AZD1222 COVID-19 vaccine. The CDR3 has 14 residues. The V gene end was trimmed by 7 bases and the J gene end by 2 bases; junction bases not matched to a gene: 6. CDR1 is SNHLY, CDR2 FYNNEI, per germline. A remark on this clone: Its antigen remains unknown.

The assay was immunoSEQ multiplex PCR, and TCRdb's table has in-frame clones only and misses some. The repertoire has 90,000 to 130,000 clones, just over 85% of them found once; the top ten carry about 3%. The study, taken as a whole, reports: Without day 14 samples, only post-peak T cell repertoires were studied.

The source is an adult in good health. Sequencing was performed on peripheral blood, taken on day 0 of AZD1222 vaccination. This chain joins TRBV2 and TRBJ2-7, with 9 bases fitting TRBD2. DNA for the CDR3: TGTGCCAGCAACGCCGGACTAGCGCCCTACGAGCAGTACTTC. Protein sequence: CASNAGLAPYEQYF.